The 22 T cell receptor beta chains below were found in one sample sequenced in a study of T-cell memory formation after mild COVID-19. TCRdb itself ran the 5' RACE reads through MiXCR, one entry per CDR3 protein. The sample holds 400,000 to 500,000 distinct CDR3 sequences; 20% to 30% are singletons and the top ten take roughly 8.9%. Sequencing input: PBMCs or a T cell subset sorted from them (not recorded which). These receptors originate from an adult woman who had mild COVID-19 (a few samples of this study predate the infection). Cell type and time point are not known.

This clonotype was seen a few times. This CDR3 is CASSHVGDVFNYGYTF. DNA of the CDR3: TGCGCCAGCAGCCATGTGGGAGACGTCTTTAACTATGGCTACACCTTC. This chain uses TRBV4-3 with TRBJ1-2, with no clear D. The CDR3 sequence is 16 residues long. The germline gives CDR1 LGHNA, CDR2 YSLEER. Trimming removed 3 bases from V and 1 base from J, with 15 bases in between.

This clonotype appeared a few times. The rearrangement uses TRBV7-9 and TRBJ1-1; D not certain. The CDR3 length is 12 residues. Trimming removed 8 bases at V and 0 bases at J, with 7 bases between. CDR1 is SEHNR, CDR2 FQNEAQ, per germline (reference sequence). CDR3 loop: CASDLMNTEAFF. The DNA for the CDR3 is TGTGCCAGCGACCTTATGAACACTGAAGCTTTCTTT.

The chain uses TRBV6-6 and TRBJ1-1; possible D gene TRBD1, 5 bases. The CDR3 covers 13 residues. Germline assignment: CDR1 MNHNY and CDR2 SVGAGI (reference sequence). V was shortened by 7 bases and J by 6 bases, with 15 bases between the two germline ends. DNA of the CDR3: TGTGCCAGCATTTTCCTTAGGGGTGCTGAAGCTTTCTTT. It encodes CASIFLRGAEAFF.

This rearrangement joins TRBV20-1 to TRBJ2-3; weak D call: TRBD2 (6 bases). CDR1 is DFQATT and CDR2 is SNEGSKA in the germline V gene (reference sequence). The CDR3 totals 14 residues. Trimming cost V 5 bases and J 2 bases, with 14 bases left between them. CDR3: CSAPVAGTTDTQYF. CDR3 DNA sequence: TGCAGTGCTCCAGTTGCGGGGACCACAGATACGCAGTATTTT.

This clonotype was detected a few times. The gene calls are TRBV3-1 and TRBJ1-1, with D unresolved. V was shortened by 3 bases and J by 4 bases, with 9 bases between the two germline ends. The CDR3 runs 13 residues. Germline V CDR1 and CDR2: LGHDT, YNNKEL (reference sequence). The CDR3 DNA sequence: TGTGCCAGCAGCCAGGGCCCCGGCACTGAAGCTTTCTTT. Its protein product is CASSQGPGTEAFF.

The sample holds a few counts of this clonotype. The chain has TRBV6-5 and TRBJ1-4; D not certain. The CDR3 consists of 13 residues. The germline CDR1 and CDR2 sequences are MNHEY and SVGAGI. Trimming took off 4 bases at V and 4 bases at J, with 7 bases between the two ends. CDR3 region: CASSLTINEKLFF. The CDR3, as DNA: TGTGCCAGCAGTTTGACGATTAATGAAAAACTGTTTTTT.

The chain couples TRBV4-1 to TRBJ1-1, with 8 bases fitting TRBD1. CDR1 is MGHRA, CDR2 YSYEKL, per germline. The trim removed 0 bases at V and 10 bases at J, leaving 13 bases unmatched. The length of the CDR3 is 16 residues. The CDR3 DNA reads TGCGCCAGCAGCCAAGACAAAACACGGACAGGGAGGATAGCTTTCTTT. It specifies CASSQDKTRTGRIAFF.

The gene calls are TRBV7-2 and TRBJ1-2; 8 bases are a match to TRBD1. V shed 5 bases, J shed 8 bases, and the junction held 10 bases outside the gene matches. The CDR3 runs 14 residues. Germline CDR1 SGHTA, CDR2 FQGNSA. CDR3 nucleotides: TGTGCCAGCAGCCAGGGGACAGGCCTCGGCGGCTACACCTTC. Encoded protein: CASSQGTGLGGYTF.

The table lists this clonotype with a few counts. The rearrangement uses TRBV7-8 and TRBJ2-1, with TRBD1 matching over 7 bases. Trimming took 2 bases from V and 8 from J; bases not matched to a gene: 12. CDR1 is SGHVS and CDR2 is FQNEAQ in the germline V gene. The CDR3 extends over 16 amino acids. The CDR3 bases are TGTGCCAGCAGCTTACACCGGGACAGCCGAGGGGATGAGCAGTTCTTC. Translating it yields CASSLHRDSRGDEQFF.

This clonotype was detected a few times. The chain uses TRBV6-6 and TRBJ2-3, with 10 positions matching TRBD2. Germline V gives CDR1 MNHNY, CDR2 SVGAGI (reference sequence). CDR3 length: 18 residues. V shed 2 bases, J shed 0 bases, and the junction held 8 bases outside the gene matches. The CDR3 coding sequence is TGTGCCAGCAGTTACCTAGCGGGGGCACCAACCAGCACAGATACGCAGTATTTT. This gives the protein CASSYLAGAPTSTDTQYF.

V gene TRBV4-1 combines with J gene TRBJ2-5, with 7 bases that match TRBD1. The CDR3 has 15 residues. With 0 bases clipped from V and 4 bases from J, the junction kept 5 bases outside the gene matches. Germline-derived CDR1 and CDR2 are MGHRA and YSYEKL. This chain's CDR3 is CASSQDQRGLETQYF. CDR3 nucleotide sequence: TGCGCCAGCAGCCAAGATCAGAGGGGGCTAGAGACCCAGTACTTC.

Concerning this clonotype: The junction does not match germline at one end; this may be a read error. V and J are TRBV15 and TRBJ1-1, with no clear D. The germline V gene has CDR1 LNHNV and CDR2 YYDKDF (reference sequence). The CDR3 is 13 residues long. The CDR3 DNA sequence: TGTGCCACCAGCCGAGAGAGGCCTACTGAAGCTTTCTTT. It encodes CATSRERPTEAFF.

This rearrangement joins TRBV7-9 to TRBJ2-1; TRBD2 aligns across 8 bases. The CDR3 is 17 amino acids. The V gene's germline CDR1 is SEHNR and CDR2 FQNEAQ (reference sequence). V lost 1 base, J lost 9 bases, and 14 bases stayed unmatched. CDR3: CASSLVPSPGGLGEQFF. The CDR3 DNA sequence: TGTGCCAGCAGCTTAGTCCCCTCTCCGGGGGGGCTCGGTGAGCAGTTCTTC.

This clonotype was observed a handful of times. This chain's CDR3 is CASSASGRGYEQFF. The CDR3 bases are TGCGCCAGCAGCGCTAGCGGGAGGGGTTATGAGCAGTTCTTC. V and J are TRBV5-1 and TRBJ2-1, with TRBD2 matching 12 bases. Germline CDR1 reads SGHRS; CDR2 reads YFSETQ. This CDR3 is 14 amino acids long. V was pared by 4 bases and J by 8 bases, with 4 bases of the junction left unmatched.

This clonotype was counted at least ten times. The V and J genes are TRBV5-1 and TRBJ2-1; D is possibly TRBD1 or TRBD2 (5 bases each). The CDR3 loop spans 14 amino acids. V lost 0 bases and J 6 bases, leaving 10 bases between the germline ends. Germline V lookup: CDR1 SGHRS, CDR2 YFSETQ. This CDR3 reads CASSLGRGSNEQFF. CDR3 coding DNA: TGCGCCAGCAGCTTGGGCCGGGGCAGCAATGAGCAGTTCTTC.

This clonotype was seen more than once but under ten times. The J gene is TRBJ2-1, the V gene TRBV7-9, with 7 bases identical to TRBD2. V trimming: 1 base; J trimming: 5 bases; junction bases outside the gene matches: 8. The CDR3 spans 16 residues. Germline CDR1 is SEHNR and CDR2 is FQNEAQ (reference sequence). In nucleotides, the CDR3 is TGTGCCAGCAGCTTAGAGTCGGGAGGATCCCACAATGAGCAGTTCTTC. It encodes CASSLESGGSHNEQFF.

This CDR3 is CASSLGGTGGQPQHF. CDR3 nucleotides: TGTGCCAGCAGTCTAGGGGGGACGGGGGGCCAGCCCCAGCATTTT. The chain couples TRBV28 to TRBJ1-5; weak D call: TRBD1 (6 bases). Trimming removed 5 bases at V and 7 bases at J, with 18 bases between. Germline V gives CDR1 MDHEN, CDR2 SYDVKM. This CDR3 spans 15 amino acids.

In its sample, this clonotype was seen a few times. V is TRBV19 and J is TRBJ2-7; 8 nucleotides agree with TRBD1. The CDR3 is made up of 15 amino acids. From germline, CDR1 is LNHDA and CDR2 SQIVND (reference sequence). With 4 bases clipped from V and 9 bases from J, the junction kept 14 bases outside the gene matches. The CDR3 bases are TGTGCCAGTAGTACCGGGACAGGCCCCAGGGCGACGCAGTACTTC. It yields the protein CASSTGTGPRATQYF. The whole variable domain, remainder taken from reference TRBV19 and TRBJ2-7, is DGGITQSPKYLFRKEGQNVTLSCEQNLNHDAMYWYRQDPGQGLRLIYYSQIVNDFQKGDIAEGYSVSREKKESFPLTVTSAQKNPTAFYLCASSTGTGPRATQYFGPGTRLTVT.

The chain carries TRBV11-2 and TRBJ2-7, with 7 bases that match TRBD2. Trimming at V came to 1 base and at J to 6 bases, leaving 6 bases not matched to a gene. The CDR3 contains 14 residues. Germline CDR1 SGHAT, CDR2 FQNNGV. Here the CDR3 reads CASSLGGGSGEQYF. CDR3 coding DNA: TGTGCCAGCAGCTTAGGGGGGGGTTCGGGCGAGCAGTACTTC.

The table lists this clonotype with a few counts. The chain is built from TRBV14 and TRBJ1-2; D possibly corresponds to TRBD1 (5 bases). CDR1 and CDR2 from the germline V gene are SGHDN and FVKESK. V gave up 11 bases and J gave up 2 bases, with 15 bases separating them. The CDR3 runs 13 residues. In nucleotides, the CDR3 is TGTGCCCCAGGGACGGAGCTAAACTATGGCTACACCTTC. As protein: CAPGTELNYGYTF.

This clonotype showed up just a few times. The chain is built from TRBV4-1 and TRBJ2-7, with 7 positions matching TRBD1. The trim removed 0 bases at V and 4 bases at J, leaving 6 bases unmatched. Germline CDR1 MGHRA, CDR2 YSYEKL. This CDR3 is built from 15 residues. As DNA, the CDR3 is TGCGCCAGCAGCCAAGACTCCAGGGGGATTTACGAGCAGTACTTC. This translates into CASSQDSRGIYEQYF.

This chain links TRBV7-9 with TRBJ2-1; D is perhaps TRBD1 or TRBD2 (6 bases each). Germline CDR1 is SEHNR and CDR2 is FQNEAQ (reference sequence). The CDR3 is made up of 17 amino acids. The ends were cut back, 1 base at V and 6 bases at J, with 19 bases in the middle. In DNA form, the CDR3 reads TGTGCCAGCAGCTTAGTACCCCCGGGGGCGCGGGGCAATGAGCAGTTCTTC. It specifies CASSLVPPGARGNEQFF.